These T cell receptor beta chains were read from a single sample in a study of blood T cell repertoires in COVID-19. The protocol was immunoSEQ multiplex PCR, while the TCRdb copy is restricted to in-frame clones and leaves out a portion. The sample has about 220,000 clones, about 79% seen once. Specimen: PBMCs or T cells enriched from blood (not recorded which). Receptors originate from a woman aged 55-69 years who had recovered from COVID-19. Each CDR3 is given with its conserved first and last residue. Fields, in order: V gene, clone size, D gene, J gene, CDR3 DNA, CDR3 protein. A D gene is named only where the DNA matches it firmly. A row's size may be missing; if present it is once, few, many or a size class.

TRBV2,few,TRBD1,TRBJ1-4,TGTGCCAGCAGGGACGGACAGGGTATTGTTGAAAAACTGTTTTTT,CASRDGQGIVEKLFF
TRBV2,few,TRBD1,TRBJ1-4,TGTGCCAGCAGCATGGACAGGCAAAAACTGTTTTTT,CASSMDRQKLFF
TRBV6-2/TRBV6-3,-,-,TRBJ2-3,TGTGCCAGCAGTTCCCCCAGGGTATCTAGCACAGATACGCAGTATTTT,CASSSPRVSSTDTQYF
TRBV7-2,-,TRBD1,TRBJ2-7,TGTGCCAGCAGCACCCGACAGGGAAGGGTTGGAAACGAGCAGTACTTC,CASSTRQGRVGNEQYF
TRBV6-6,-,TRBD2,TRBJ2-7,TGTGCCAGCACCGACGGACTAGCGGGGCACTACGAGCAGTACTTC,CASTDGLAGHYEQYF
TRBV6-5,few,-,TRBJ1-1,TGTGCCAGCGGCTCCAGGCCCTTGAACACTGAAGCTTTCTTT,CASGSRPLNTEAFF
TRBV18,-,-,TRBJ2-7,TGTGCCAGCTCACCACAGGACAGCTCCTACGAGCAGTACTTC,CASSPQDSSYEQYF
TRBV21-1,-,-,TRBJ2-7,TGTGCCAGCAGCAAAGGGGATGGAGGACTAGCGGATACCTACGAGCAGTACTTC,CASSKGDGGLADTYEQYF
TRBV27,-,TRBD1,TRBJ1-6,TGTGCCAGCAGCCGGGACAGGGGCCCCTCACCCCTCCACTTT,CASSRDRGPSPLHF
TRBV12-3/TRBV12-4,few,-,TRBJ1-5,TGTGCCAGCAGTCCCGGCCGGGATCAGCCCCAGCATTTT,CASSPGRDQPQHF
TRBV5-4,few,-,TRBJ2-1,TGTGCCAGCAGCATAGATCGACTCCCGAACAATGAGCAGTTCTTC,CASSIDRLPNNEQFF
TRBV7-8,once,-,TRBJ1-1,TGTGCCAGCAGCTTCGATCCAGGGATCGTGACTGAAGCTTTCTTT,CASSFDPGIVTEAFF
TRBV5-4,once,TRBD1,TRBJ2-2,TGTGCCAGCAGCTTGGCTGGGGGACAGGGCACCGGGGAGCTGTTTTTT,CASSLAGGQGTGELFF
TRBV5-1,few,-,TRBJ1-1,TGCGCCAGCAGCCCGGACAGATTCACTGAAGCTTTCTTT,CASSPDRFTEAFF
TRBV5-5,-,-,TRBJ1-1,TGTGCCAGTTCTTATTTCGTAGAACAGGGTTACACTGAAGCTTTCTTT,CASSYFVEQGYTEAFF
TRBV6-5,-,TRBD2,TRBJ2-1,TGTGCCAGCAGTATAAAGGGGACTAGCGGGGGGGCCCGGTTCTTC,CASSIKGTSGGARFF
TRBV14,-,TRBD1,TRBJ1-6,TGTGCCAGCAGCCCGGGACAGGGTTTTTCACCCCTCCACTTT,CASSPGQGFSPLHF
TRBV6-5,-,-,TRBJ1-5,TGTGCCAGCAGTTACGGGGGGAGCAATCAGCCCCAGCATTTT,CASSYGGSNQPQHF
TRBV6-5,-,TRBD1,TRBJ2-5,TGTGCCAGCAGTTACTGGGGGACAGGGGGTCAAGAGACCCAGTACTTC,CASSYWGTGGQETQYF
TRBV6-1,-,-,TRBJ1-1,TGTGCCAGCAGTGAAGTGAGAGGAACTGAAGCTTTCTTT,CASSEVRGTEAFF
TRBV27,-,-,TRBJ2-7,TGTGCCAGCAGCCGGGACAAGGGGTTAGGGGACGAGCAGTACTTC,CASSRDKGLGDEQYF
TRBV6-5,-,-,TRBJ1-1,TGTGCCAGCAGGAAGGGGGAGAGGGGGATAGCTTTCTTT,CASRKGERGIAFF
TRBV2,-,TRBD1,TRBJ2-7,TGTGCCAGCAGAGGGACAGGGTACACCGGGAGTTCCGACGAGCAGTACTTC,CASRGTGYTGSSDEQYF
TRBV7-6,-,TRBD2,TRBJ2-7,TGTGCCAGCAGCTTAGGTAGCGGGAGCTCCTACGAGCAGTACTTC,CASSLGSGSSYEQYF
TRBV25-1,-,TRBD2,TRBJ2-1,TGTGCCAGCAGTGCCCGGACTAGCGGGAGGCTCGACAATGAGCAGTTCTTC,CASSARTSGRLDNEQFF
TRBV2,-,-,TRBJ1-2,TGTGCCAGCAGTGAATCGGCGACAGGTTACTATGGCTACACCTTC,CASSESATGYYGYTF
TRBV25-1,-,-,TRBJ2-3,TGTGCCAGCAGTGAATCATCGGAGAATACGCAGTATTTT,CASSESSENTQYF
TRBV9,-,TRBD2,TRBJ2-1,TGTGCCAGCAGCGTAGAGAACTCAGGGAGGGTCCTCTATGAGCAGTTCTTC,CASSVENSGRVLYEQFF
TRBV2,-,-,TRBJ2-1,TGTGCCAGCAGTGTTAGCGTCGCCAATGAGCAGTTCTTC,CASSVSVANEQFF
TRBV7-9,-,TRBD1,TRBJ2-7,TGTGCCAGCAGCTCGTCCTCGACAGGGCTCGGCGAGCAGTACTTC,CASSSSSTGLGEQYF
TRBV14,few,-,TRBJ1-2,TGTGCCAGCAGCCCCTCAGGGGCTGGCGGCTACACCTTC,CASSPSGAGGYTF
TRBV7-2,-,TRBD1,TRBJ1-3,TGTGCCAGCAGCTTAGGGACAGGGTTTGCTGGAAACACCATATATTTT,CASSLGTGFAGNTIYF
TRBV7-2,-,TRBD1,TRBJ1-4,TGTGCCAGCACCCTAGGGGGGACAGAAGAAAAACTGTTTTTT,CASTLGGTEEKLFF
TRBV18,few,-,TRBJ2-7,TGTGCCAGCTCACCGGGACGGGACAACGAGCAGTACTTC,CASSPGRDNEQYF
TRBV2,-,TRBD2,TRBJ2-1,TGTGCCAGCATGCGGGGGTCTTGGGGTGAGCAGTTCTTC,CASMRGSWGEQFF
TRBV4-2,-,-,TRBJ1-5,TGTGCCAGCAGCCAGGGGGACTTTAGCAATCAGCCCCAGCATTTT,CASSQGDFSNQPQHF
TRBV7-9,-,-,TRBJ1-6,TGTGCCAGCAGCTCTAGCGGGGGGTACTATAATTCACCCCTCCACTTT,CASSSSGGYYNSPLHF
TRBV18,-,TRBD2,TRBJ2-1,TGTGCCAGCTCCGACGGGACTAGCGGACTATACAATGAGCAGTTCTTC,CASSDGTSGLYNEQFF
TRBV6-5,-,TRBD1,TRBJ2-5,TGTGCCAGCAGTAATAGGGGGCGAGAGACCCAGTACTTC,CASSNRGRETQYF
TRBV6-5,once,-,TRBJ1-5,TGTGCCAGCAGCTGGGACATCAATCAGCCCCAGCATTTT,CASSWDINQPQHF
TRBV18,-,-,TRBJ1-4,TGTGCCAGCTCACGGGCCTATAATGAAAAACTGTTTTTT,CASSRAYNEKLFF
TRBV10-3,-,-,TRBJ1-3,TGTGCCATCAGTGAGGGGCAGGGGCCACTGTATGGAAACACCATATATTTT,CAISEGQGPLYGNTIYF
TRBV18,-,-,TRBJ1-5,TGTGCCAGCTCACCGAGACAGGTACCAATACAGCCCCAGCATTTT,CASSPRQVPIQPQHF
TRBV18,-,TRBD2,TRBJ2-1,TGTGCCAGCTCACCGGGGACTAGCGGGACCAATGAGCAGTTCTTC,CASSPGTSGTNEQFF
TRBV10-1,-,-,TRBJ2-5,TGCGCCAACAGTGAGGAGGGAGAGACCCAGTACTTC,CANSEEGETQYF
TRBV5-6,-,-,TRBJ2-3,TGTGCCAGCAGCTTGGGACAGCTAAGCACAGATACGCAGTATTTT,CASSLGQLSTDTQYF
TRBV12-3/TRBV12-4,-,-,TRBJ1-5,TGTGCCAGCAGTAAGACAGTCAATCAGCCCCAGCATTTT,CASSKTVNQPQHF
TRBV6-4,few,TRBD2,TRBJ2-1,TGTGCCAGCAGTGGAGGGCTAGCGGGGGATGAGCAGTTCTTC,CASSGGLAGDEQFF
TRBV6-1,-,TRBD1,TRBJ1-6,TGTGCCAGCAGTACGGACAGGGATTCACCCCTCCACTTT,CASSTDRDSPLHF
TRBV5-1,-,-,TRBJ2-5,TGCGCCAGCAGCTTCACTGGAGAGACCCAGTACTTC,CASSFTGETQYF
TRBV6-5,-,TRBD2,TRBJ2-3,TGTGCCAGCAGTTACGGGACTAGCGGAAACAAGGGCACGCAGTATTTT,CASSYGTSGNKGTQYF